The rows below give T cell receptor beta chains drawn from one sample of a study of blood T cell repertoires in COVID-19. TCRdb's copy holds only in-frame clones and misses some; the assay was immunoSEQ multiplex PCR. This table has about 87,000 clones, roughly 80% appearing once. The sequencing input was peripheral blood. The receptor source for this set is a woman aged 45-65 years with acute or convalescent COVID-19. CDR3s include the opening cysteine and the closing phenylalanine or tryptophan. A D gene is named only where the DNA matches it firmly. A row's size may be missing; if present it is once, few, many or a size class.

>TRBV28|-|TRBJ2-7|-
CATGWGSDSYEQYF
TGTGCGACCGGATGGGGATCCGACAGTTACGAGCAGTACTTC
>TRBV27|-|TRBJ2-7|TRBD1
CASSLTGTGSYEQYF
TGTGCCAGCAGCCTAACCGGGACAGGCTCCTACGAGCAGTACTTC
>TRBV5-1|-|TRBJ2-1|-
CASSLGLQSINEQFF
TGCGCCAGCAGCCTGGGACTGCAATCTATCAATGAGCAGTTCTTC
>TRBV19|-|TRBJ2-7|-
CASSIRANYEQYF
TGTGCCAGTAGTATTCGAGCCAACTACGAGCAGTACTTC
>TRBV20-1|-|TRBJ1-1|-
CSAPTPEAFF
TGCAGTGCCCCGACACCCGAAGCTTTCTTT
>TRBV6-5|-|TRBJ1-1|-
CASREGRTEAFF
TGTGCCAGCCGGGAGGGCAGGACTGAAGCTTTCTTT
>TRBV28|medium-sized|TRBJ1-1|-
CASSLEALPNTEAFF
TGTGCCAGCAGTTTAGAGGCCCTTCCGAACACTGAAGCTTTCTTT
>TRBV27|few|TRBJ1-1|TRBD1
CASRIGRGRPEAFF
TGTGCCAGCAGGATCGGAAGGGGGCGTCCTGAAGCTTTCTTT
>TRBV29-1|-|TRBJ1-2|TRBD1
CSAEGAGGYTF
TGCAGCGCCGAGGGGGCTGGGGGCTACACCTTC
>TRBV7-8|-|TRBJ1-2|-
CASSLDRSYGYTF
TGTGCCAGCAGCTTGGACAGAAGCTATGGCTACACCTTC
>TRBV4-2|-|TRBJ2-1|TRBD2
CASSQVGRGSKEDEQFF
TGTGCCAGCAGCCAAGTGGGGCGGGGGAGCAAGGAAGATGAGCAGTTCTTC
>TRBV19|-|TRBJ1-2|-
CASSIINRVLDYGYTF
TGTGCCAGTAGTATAATAAACAGGGTTCTCGACTATGGCTACACCTTC
>TRBV7-2|-|TRBJ2-2|TRBD2
CASSRGLAVTGELFF
TGTGCCAGCAGCAGGGGACTAGCGGTCACCGGGGAGCTGTTTTTT
>TRBV7-2|once|TRBJ2-1|-
CASSFTGSSYNEQFF
TGTGCCAGCAGCTTCACAGGGAGCTCCTACAATGAGCAGTTCTTC
>TRBV5-1|-|TRBJ1-1|-
CASSLAERTEAFF
TGCGCCAGCAGCTTGGCGGAGAGAACTGAAGCTTTCTTT
>TRBV18|-|TRBJ1-3|-
CASSPPQVNSGNTIYF
TGTGCCAGCTCACCACCCCAGGTTAACTCTGGAAACACCATATATTTT
>TRBV10-3|-|TRBJ2-7|TRBD1
CAISIPGQGLEQYF
TGTGCCATCAGTATTCCGGGACAGGGCCTGGAGCAGTACTTC
>TRBV6-5|-|TRBJ2-2|-
CASSYQTSGDTGELFF
TGTGCCAGCAGTTACCAGACCAGCGGTGACACCGGGGAGCTGTTTTTT
>TRBV12-3/TRBV12-4|-|TRBJ2-2|-
CASSFSNTGELFF
TGTGCCAGCAGTTTCTCGAACACCGGGGAGCTGTTTTTT
>TRBV15|few|TRBJ2-7|-
CATSRDGQYEQYF
TGTGCCACCAGCAGAGATGGACAATACGAGCAGTACTTC
>TRBV28|-|TRBJ1-4|TRBD1
CASSLSGTGLEKLFF
TGTGCCAGCAGTTTGTCCGGGACAGGGTTAGAAAAACTGTTTTTT
>TRBV2|-|TRBJ2-7|TRBD1
CASSLDRYEQYF
TGTGCCAGCAGTCTGGACAGGTACGAGCAGTACTTC
>TRBV4-3|-|TRBJ2-2|TRBD1
CASSQDPQGRTGELFF
TGCGCCAGCAGCCAAGATCCACAGGGGCGGACCGGGGAGCTGTTTTTT
>TRBV5-5|-|TRBJ2-7|TRBD1
CASMPGQIPLEQYF
TGTGCCAGCATGCCGGGACAGATTCCCCTCGAGCAGTACTTC
>TRBV15|-|TRBJ1-1|-
CATSREAFPNTEAFF
TGTGCCACCAGCAGAGAGGCCTTTCCGAACACTGAAGCTTTCTTT
>TRBV14|few|TRBJ2-7|TRBD1
CASSQGRGTPYEQYF
TGTGCCAGCAGCCAAGGCAGGGGGACCCCCTACGAGCAGTACTTC
>TRBV4-3|-|TRBJ2-3|-
CASSQKVQRGRDTQYF
TGCGCCAGCAGCCAAAAAGTCCAAAGGGGAAGGGATACGCAGTATTTT